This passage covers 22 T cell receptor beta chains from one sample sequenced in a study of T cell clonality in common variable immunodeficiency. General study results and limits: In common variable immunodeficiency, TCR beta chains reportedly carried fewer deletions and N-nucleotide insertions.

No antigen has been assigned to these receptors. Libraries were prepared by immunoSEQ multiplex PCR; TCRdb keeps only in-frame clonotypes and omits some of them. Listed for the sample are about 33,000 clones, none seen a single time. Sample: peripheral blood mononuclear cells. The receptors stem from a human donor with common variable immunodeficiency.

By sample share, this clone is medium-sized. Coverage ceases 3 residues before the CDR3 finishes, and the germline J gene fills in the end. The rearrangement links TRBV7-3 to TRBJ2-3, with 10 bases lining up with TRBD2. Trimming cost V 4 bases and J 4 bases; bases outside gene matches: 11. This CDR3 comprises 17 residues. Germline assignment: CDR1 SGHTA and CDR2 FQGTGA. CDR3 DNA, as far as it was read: TGTGCCAGCAGCTATAGCGGGGGGAATCCCTCTGCAGATACG. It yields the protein CASSYSGGNPSADT. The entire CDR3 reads CASSYSGGNPSADTQYF.

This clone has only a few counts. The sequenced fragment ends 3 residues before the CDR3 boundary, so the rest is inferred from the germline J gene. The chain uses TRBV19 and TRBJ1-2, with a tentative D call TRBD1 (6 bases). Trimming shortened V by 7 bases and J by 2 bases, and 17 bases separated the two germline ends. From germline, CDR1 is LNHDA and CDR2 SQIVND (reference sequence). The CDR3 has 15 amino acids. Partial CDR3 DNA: TGTGCCAGTACCTGGGGGCAGGAGAACAACTATGGC. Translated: CASTWGQENNYG. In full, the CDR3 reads CASTWGQENNYGYTF.

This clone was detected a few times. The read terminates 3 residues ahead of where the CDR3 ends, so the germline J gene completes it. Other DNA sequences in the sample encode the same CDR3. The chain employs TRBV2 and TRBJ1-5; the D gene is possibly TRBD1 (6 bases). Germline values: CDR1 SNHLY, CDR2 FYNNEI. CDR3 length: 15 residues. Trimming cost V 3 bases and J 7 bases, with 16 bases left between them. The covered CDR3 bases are TGTGCCAGCAGTGAGGTACAGGGTTCCACGCAGCCC. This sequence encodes CASSEVQGSTQP. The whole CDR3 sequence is CASSEVQGSTQPQHF. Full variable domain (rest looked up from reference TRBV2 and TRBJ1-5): EPEVTQTPSHQVTQMGQEVILRCVPISNHLYFYWYRQILGQKVEFLVSFYNNEISEKSEIFDDQFSVERPDGSNFTLKIRSTKLEDSAMYFCASSEVQGSTQPQHFGDGTRLSIL.

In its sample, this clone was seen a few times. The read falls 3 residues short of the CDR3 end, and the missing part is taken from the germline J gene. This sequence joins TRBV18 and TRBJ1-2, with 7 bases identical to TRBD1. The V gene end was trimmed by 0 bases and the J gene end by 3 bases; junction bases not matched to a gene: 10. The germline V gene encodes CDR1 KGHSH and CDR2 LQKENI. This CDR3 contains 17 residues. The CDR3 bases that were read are TGTGCCAGCTCACCACCTACAGGGGAACATTTCGACTATGGC. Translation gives CASSPPTGEHFDYG. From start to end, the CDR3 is CASSPPTGEHFDYGYTF.

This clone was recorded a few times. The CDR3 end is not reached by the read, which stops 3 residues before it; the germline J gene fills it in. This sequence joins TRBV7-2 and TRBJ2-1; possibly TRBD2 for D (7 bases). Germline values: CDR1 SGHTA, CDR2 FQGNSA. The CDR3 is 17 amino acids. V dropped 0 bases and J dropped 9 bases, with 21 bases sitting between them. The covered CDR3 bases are TGTGCCAGCAGCTTAGCGTTAACGGCGGGGGCCGGGGGTGAG. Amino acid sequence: CASSLALTAGAGGE. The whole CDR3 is CASSLALTAGAGGEQFF.

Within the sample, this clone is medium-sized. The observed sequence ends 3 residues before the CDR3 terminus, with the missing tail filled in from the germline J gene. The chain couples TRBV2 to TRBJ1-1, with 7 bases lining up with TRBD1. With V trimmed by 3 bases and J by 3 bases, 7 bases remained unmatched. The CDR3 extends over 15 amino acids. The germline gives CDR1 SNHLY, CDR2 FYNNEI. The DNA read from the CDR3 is TGTGCCAGCAGTGACAACAGGGGCAGGGACACTGAA. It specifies CASSDNRGRDTE. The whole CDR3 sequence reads CASSDNRGRDTEAFF.

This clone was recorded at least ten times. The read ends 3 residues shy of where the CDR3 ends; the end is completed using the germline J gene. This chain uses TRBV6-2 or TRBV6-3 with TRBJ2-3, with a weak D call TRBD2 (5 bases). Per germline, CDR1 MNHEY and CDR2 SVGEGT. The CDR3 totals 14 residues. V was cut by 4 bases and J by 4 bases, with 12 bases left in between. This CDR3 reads CASSSRRVADTQYF. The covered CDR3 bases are TGTGCCAGCAGTTCGAGGCGGGTGGCAGATACG.

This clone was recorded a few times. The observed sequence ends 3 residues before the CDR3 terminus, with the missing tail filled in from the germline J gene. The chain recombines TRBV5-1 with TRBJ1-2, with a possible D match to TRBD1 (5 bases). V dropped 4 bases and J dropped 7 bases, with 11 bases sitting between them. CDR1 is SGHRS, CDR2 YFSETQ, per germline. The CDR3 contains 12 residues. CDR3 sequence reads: CASSDGGVGYTF. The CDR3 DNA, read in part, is TGCGCCAGCAGCGACGGGGGGGTTGGC. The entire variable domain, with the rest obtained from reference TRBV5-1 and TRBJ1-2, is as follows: KAGVTQTPRYLIKTRGQQVTLSCSPISGHRSVSWYQQTPGQGLQFLFEYFSETQRNKGNFPGRFSGRQFSNSRSEMNVSTLELGDSALYLCASSDGGVGYTFGSGTRLTVV.

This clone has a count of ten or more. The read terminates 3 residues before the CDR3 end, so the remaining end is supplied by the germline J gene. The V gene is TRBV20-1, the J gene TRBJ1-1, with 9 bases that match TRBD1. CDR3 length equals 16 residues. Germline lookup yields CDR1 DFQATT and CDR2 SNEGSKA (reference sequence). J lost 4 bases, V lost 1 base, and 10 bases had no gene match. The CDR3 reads CSARAHRDREGTEAFF. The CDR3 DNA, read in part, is TGCAGTGCTAGAGCCCACCGGGACAGGGAAGGCACTGAA.

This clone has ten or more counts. This chain's CDR3 is CSARDGTGNNSPLHF. CDR3 bases read: TGCAGTGCTAGAGACGGGACAGGAAATAATTCACCC. V gene TRBV20-1 combines with J gene TRBJ1-6, with 8 bases fitting TRBD1. The CDR3 extends 3 residues past the end of the read, so its final part is completed from the germline J gene. The V gene end was trimmed by 0 bases and the J gene end by 5 bases; junction bases not matched to a gene: 3. The germline V gene encodes CDR1 DFQATT and CDR2 SNEGSKA (reference sequence). The CDR3 has 15 amino acids.

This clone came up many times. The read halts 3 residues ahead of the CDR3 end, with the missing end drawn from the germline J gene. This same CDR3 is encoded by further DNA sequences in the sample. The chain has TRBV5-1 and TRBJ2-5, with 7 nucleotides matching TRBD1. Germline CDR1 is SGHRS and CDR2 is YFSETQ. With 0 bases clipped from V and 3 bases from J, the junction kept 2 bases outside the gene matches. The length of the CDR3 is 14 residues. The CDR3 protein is CASSLGQGKETQYF. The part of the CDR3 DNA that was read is TGCGCCAGCAGCTTGGGACAGGGAAAAGAGACC.

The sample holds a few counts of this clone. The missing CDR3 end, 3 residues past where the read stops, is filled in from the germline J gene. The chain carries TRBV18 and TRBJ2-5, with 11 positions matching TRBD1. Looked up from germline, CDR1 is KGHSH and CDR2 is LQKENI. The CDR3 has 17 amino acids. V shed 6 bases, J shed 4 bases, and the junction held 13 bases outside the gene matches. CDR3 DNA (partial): TGTGCCAGCTCTCAGACTCCCCCGGACAGGGGGCGAGAGACC. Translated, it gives CASSQTPPDRGRET. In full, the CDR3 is CASSQTPPDRGRETQYF.

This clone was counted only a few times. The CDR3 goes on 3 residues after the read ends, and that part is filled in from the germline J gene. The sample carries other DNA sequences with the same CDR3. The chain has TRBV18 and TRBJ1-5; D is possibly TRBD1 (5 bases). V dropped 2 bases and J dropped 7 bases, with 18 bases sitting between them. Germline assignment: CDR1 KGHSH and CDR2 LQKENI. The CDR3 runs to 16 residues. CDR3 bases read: TGTGCCAGCTCACCAGCAATGGCGCAGGGAGGGCAGCCC. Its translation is CASSPAMAQGGQP. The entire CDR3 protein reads CASSPAMAQGGQPQHF.

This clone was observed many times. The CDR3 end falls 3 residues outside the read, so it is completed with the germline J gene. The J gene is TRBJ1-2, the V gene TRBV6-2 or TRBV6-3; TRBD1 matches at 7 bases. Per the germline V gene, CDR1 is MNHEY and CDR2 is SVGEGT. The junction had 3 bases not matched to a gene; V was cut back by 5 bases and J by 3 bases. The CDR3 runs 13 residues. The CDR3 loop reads CASSRGQDYGYTF. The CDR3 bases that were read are TGTGCCAGCAGTCGAGGACAGGACTATGGC.

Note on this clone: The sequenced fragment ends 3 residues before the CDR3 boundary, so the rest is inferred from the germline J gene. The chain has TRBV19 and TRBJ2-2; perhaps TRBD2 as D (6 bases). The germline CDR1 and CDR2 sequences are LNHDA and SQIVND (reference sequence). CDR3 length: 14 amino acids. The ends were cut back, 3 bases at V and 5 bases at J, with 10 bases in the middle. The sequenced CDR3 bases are TGTGCCAGTAGTATTAAGGCGGGGACCGGGGAG. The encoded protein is CASSIKAGTGE. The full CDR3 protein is CASSIKAGTGELFF.

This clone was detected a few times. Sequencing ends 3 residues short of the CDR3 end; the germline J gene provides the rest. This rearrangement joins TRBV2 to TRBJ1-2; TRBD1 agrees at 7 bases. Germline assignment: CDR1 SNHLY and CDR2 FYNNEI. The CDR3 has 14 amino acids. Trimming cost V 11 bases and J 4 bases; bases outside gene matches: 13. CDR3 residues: CADTLPGQLYGYTF. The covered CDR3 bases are TGTGCCGATACCCTCCCGGGACAGCTCTATGGC.

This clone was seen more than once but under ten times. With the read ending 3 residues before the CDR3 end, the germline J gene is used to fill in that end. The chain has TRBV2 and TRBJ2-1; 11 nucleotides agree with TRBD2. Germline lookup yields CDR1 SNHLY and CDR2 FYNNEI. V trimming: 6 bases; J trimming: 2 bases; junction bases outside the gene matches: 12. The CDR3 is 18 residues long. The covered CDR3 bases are TGTGCCAGCAGGGCCCCCGCTAGCGGGGGGCTCCCCTACAATGAG. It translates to CASRAPASGGLPYNE. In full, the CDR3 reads CASRAPASGGLPYNEQFF.

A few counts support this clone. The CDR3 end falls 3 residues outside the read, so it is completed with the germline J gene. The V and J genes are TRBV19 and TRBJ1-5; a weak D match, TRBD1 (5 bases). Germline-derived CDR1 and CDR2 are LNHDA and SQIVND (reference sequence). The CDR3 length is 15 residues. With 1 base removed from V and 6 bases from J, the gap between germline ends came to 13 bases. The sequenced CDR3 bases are TGTGCCAGTAGTATAGTCCAGGGTATCGGTCAGCCC. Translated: CASSIVQGIGQP. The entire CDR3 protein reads CASSIVQGIGQPQHF.

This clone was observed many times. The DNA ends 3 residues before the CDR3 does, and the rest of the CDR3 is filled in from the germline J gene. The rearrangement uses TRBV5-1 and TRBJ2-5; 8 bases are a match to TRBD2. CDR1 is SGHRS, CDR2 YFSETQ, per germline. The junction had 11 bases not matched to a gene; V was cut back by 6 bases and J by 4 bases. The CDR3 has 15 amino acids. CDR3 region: CASTTGTRTRETQYF. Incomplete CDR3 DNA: TGCGCCAGCACCACCGGGACTAGAACCCGAGAGACC.

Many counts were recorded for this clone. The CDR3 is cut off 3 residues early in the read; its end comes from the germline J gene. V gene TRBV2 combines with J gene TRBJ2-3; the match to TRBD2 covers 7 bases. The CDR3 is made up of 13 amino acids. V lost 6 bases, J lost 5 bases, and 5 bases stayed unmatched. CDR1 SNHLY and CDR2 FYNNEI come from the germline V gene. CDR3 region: CASSNGGKDTQYF. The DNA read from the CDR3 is TGTGCCAGCAGCAACGGGGGGAAAGATACG.

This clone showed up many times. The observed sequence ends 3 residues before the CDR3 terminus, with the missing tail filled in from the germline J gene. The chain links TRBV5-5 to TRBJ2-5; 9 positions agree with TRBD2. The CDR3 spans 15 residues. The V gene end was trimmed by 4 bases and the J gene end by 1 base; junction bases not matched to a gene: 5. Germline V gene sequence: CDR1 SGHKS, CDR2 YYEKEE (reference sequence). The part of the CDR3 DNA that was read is TGTGCCAGCAGCACCGGGACTAGCACCCAAGAGACC. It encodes CASSTGTSTQET. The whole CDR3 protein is CASSTGTSTQETQYF. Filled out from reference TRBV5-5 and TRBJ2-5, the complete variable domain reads DAGVTQSPTHLIKTRGQQVTLRCSPISGHKSVSWYQQVLGQGPQFIFQYYEKEERGRGNFPDRFSARQFPNYSSELNVNALLLGDSALYLCASSTGTSTQETQYFGPGTRLLVL.

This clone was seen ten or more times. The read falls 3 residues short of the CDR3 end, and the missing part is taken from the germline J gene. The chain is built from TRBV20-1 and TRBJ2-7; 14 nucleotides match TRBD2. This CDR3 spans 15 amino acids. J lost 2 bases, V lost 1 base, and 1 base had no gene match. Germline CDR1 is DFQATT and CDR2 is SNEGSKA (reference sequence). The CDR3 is CSARGGLAGAYEQYF. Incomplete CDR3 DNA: TGCAGTGCTAGAGGGGGACTAGCGGGGGCCTACGAG.